This T cell receptor (beta chain) appears in the sequencing data of a study of response to subunit inactivated influenza vaccine. Study-wide points: It was the authors' suggestion that each seasonal influenza vaccination recruits few new T cells.

With V trimmed by 5 bases and J by 2 bases, 11 bases remained unmatched. Germline V gives CDR1 SGHAT, CDR2 FQNNGV. The CDR3 covers 19 residues. Worth noting for this clonotype: The antigen remains unidentified.

From the RT-PCR reads, TCRdb called clonotypes with MiXCR, one entry per CDR3 protein. The sample has roughly 650,000 distinct CDR3 sequences, 11% to 15% seen once; the top ten hold approximately 7.6%. The sequence derives from a man between 50 and 59 years old who received an inactivated influenza vaccine. The source was PBMCs from blood, collected 14 to 15 days before vaccination. The V and J genes are TRBV11-2 and TRBJ2-6, with 11 bases fitting TRBD1. The CDR3 sequence is CASSPGTGGRLAGANVLTF. The CDR3 region has the DNA TGTGCCAGCAGCCCCGGGACAGGGGGAAGGCTGGCTGGGGCCAACGTCCTGACTTTC.